The T cell receptor (beta chain) under discussion was sequenced for a study of cytomegalovirus exposure and HLA in healthy donors. The overall study: Of several hundred genotyped donors, 70% to 85% clustered with self-reported Caucasian donors.

Study-level results: CMV antigen specificity of a few CMV-associated chains was confirmed in vitro. When a later analysis was performed, an Asian-associated ancestry cluster reportedly had fewer N-insertions than the approximately 700-donor mean.

With regard to this clone: Its antigen is currently unknown.

The PCR had 60 Vbeta and 13 Jbeta primers. Clones were sequenced by immunoSEQ multiplex PCR, and TCRdb holds only the in-frame ones, with some missing. The data show 110,000 to 150,000 clones, more than 8% seen once. Healthy individuals who donated bone marrow served as the donors. The clonotype originates from a middle-aged man in good health and CMV-seronegative. Sequencing used PBMCs.

The CDR3 region has the DNA TGTGCCATCAGTGAGTATCGCAATGAGCAGTTCTTC. Translation: CAISEYRNEQFF. This chain joins TRBV10-3 and TRBJ2-1; D is unresolved. The germline V gene has CDR1 ENHRY and CDR2 SYGVKD. Trimming shortened V by 1 base and J by 6 bases, and 4 bases separated the two germline ends. The CDR3 is made up of 12 amino acids.